The following is a T cell receptor beta chain sequence with its context. Sequencing was performed with immunoSEQ multiplex PCR; in TCRdb, only in-frame clones are kept and a portion is missing. The sample lists 50,000 or so clones, around 94% occurring once. This record belongs to a study of cytomegalovirus exposure and HLA in healthy donors. Germline-derived CDR1 and CDR2 are SGDLS and YYNGEE. Trimming took 3 bases from V and 4 from J; bases not matched to a gene: 6. The CDR3 consists of 14 residues. The sequencing sample was made of PBMCs. The TCR comes from a man aged 18 to 29 in good health and CMV-seronegative. The chain carries TRBV9 and TRBJ1-1, with 7 bases fitting TRBD1. The CDR3 sequence is CASSGTGVGTEAFF. CDR3 DNA: TGTGCCAGCAGCGGAACAGGGGTGGGCACTGAAGCTTTCTTT.